This T cell receptor (beta chain) was recovered during a study of OX40 agonist ivuxolimab in advanced cancers. Background on the study: Participants, around 80% male, averaged roughly 59 years of age, ranging from roughly 23 to 90.

The table came from immunoSEQ multiplex PCR; TCRdb's copy has only in-frame clones and leaves some out. The repertoire holds roughly 53,000 clones, with 65% to 85% as singletons. Germline loops: CDR1 ENHRY, CDR2 SYGVKD. Trimming shortened V by 0 bases and J by 4 bases, and 6 bases separated the two germline ends. CDR3 length: 14 amino acids. Notes on the study in general: Among the lowest peripheral clonal expansion occurred in 0.1-3.0 mg/kg partial responders.

In the case of this clone: Its antigen is still unknown.

This chain uses TRBV10-3 with TRBJ2-2, with no clear D. The receptor was isolated from an adult with an advanced solid tumor such as melanoma, head and neck, liver or kidney cancer. The sample was CD4+ or CD8+ T cells sorted from blood, taken in a trial of the OX40 agonist ivuxolimab. The CDR3 region has the DNA TGTGCCATCAGTGAGTCCCCGGGCACCGGGGAGCTGTTTTTT. Translation gives CAISESPGTGELFF.